These T cell receptor beta chains were read from a single sample in a study. One entry per CDR3 protein, called by TCRdb with MiXCR from the RT-PCR reads. The repertoire holds 550,000 to 750,000 distinct CDR3 sequences, with 13% to 15% as singletons. The sample comprised memory CD4+ T cells from blood. Receptors originate from a female donor in good health, serving as a healthy control. Both conserved end residues are part of each CDR3. The D gene is left open where the match is weak. A clone size is listed for some rows: how often the clone was seen (once, few, many), or a class if it is expanded.

many,TRBJ2-5,17,TRBV5-6,.,CASSLWALQGPAETQYF,TGTGCCAGCAGCTTGTGGGCTTTGCAGGGACCGGCGGAGACCCAGTACTTC
few,TRBJ1-1,17,TRBV12-3/TRBV12-4,TRBD1,CASSQGQGLYMNTEAFF,TGTGCCAGCAGTCAGGGACAGGGCCTCTACATGAACACTGAAGCTTTCTTT
many,TRBJ1-5,15,TRBV12-3/TRBV12-4,TRBD1,CASSATQGNNQPQHF,TGTGCCAGCAGCGCCACACAGGGGAACAATCAGCCCCAGCATTTT
.,TRBJ1-1,16,TRBV19,.,CASSIGSPGTNTEAFF,TGTGCCAGTAGTATTGGATCCCCGGGGACGAACACTGAAGCTTTCTTT
few,TRBJ2-6,14,TRBV20-1,.,CSAHLTTGANVLTF,TGCAGTGCTCATCTCACTACCGGGGCCAACGTCCTGACTTTC
few,TRBJ1-1,11,TRBV29-1,.,CSVVKDTEAFF,TGCAGCGTTGTAAAAGACACTGAAGCTTTCTTT
.,TRBJ2-7,16,TRBV7-2,.,CASSLVGNAGPYEQYF,TGTGCCAGCAGCTTAGTGGGAAACGCCGGTCCCTACGAGCAGTACTTC
.,TRBJ1-2,16,TRBV7-2,TRBD1,CASSPPNPGQGDGYTF,TGTGCCAGCAGCCCCCCCAACCCCGGACAGGGGGATGGCTACACCTTC
many,TRBJ2-1,15,TRBV3-1,.,CASSPTTSSYNEQFF,TGTGCCAGCAGCCCGACTACCAGCTCCTACAATGAGCAGTTCTTC
many,TRBJ2-7,16,TRBV20-1,.,CSATRDTGLNGCEQYF,TGCAGTGCTACTAGGGATACAGGACTAAACGGGTGCGAGCAGTACTTC
.,TRBJ2-3,17,TRBV6-1,TRBD2,CASSEAGGSAGTDTQYF,TGTGCCAGCAGTGAAGCGGGAGGGTCAGCTGGCACAGATACGCAGTATTTT
few,TRBJ2-4,14,TRBV24-1,.,CASGGGLTGNIQYF,TGTGCCAGTGGGGGGGGCCTCACCGGGAACATTCAGTACTTC
few,TRBJ2-7,15,TRBV5-1,TRBD1,CASSSIPGQGNEQYF,TGCGCCAGCAGCTCTATTCCGGGACAGGGCAACGAGCAGTACTTC
few,TRBJ1-1,15,TRBV5-5,TRBD1,CASSLEYQGGTEVFF,TGTGCCAGCAGCTTGGAGTACCAGGGGGGCACTGAAGTTTTCTTT
few,TRBJ2-7,17,TRBV12-3/TRBV12-4,TRBD2,CASTNAGTSGVIGEQYF,TGTGCCAGCACAAATGCCGGGACTAGCGGGGTCATAGGAGAGCAGTACTTC
few,TRBJ2-1,14,TRBV11-2,.,CASSSTRGYNEQFF,TGTGCCAGCAGCTCAACTAGGGGGTACAATGAGCAGTTCTTC
few,TRBJ2-5,12,TRBV20-1,.,CSALAAQETQYF,TGCAGTGCGCTAGCAGCGCAAGAGACCCAGTACTTC
.,TRBJ2-6,19,TRBV6-5,.,CASSYSFPQGGSGANVLTF,TGTGCCAGCAGTTACTCATTCCCACAGGGAGGCTCTGGGGCCAACGTCCTGACTTTC
.,TRBJ2-3,13,TRBV10-3,.,CAIRGSLTDTQYF,TGTGCCATCCGTGGCTCACTCACAGATACGCAGTATTTT
few,TRBJ2-2,16,TRBV5-1,.,CASSLPGALNTGELFF,TGCGCCAGCAGCTTGCCGGGGGCCCTGAACACCGGGGAGCTGTTTTTT
.,TRBJ2-2,14,TRBV3-1,.,CASSQVHRDGELFF,TGTGCCAGCAGCCAAGTTCACAGGGACGGGGAGCTGTTTTTT
many,TRBJ2-3,18,TRBV27,TRBD2,CASSFYPPTSGATDTQYF,TGTGCCAGCAGTTTCTACCCGCCGACTAGCGGAGCCACAGATACGCAGTATTTT
many,TRBJ2-5,13,TRBV20-1,TRBD1,CSAPRTGAETQYF,TGCAGTGCTCCTCGGACAGGGGCAGAGACCCAGTACTTC
.,TRBJ2-1,13,TRBV7-3,.,CASSPNKGSGQFF,TGTGCCAGCAGCCCCAATAAGGGGAGCGGGCAGTTCTTC
.,TRBJ1-3,15,TRBV20-1,.,CSARALGISGNTIYF,TGCAGTGCTAGAGCCTTGGGGATCTCTGGAAACACCATATATTTT
.,TRBJ2-5,16,TRBV5-6,.,CASSLGGGAHQETQYF,TGTGCCAGCAGCTTGGGAGGGGGGGCCCACCAAGAGACCCAGTACTTC
.,TRBJ1-5,14,TRBV7-2,.,CASSLAGNNQPQHF,TGTGCCAGCAGCTTAGCAGGGAACAATCAGCCCCAGCATTTT
.,TRBJ1-2,15,TRBV5-6,.,CASSPLEGLHYGYTF,TGTGCCAGCAGCCCACTGGAGGGCCTGCACTATGGCTACACCTTC
.,TRBJ2-7,14,TRBV19,.,CASSISKVTYEQYF,TGTGCCAGTAGTATATCGAAAGTGACCTACGAGCAGTACTTC
.,TRBJ2-5,13,TRBV5-6,.,CASSPGQPETQYF,TGTGCCAGCAGCCCTGGACAGCCAGAGACCCAGTACTTC
.,TRBJ2-1,23,TRBV5-1,TRBD2,CASSLGVSGKPHRGPLNHNEQFF,TGCGCCAGCAGCTTGGGTGTTAGCGGGAAACCCCACCGCGGACCTCTGAACCACAATGAGCAGTTCTTC
.,TRBJ2-1,15,TRBV20-1,TRBD2,CSARLSGRVDNEQFF,TGCAGTGCTAGACTTAGCGGGAGGGTTGACAATGAGCAGTTCTTC
.,TRBJ1-4,13,TRBV6-1,.,CASSEAGNFELFF,TGTGCCAGCAGTGAAGCGGGCAACTTCGAACTGTTTTTT
few,TRBJ1-1,12,TRBV7-8,.,CASSPGQRRAFF,TGTGCCAGCAGCCCTGGACAGAGGCGAGCTTTCTTT
.,TRBJ2-1,12,TRBV6-2/TRBV6-3,.,CLAADGYNEQFF,TGTCTTGCGGCGGACGGCTACAATGAGCAGTTCTTC
.,TRBJ2-1,15,TRBV4-1,TRBD1,CASSQAHDRADEQFF,TGCGCCAGCAGCCAGGCCCACGACAGGGCTGATGAGCAGTTCTTC
.,TRBJ2-1,15,TRBV18,.,CASSPGGVTYNEQFF,TGTGCCAGCTCACCAGGAGGGGTAACCTACAATGAGCAGTTCTTC
.,TRBJ1-1,12,TRBV6-1,.,CASSAPGQTAFF,TGTGCCAGCAGTGCGCCCGGACAAACAGCTTTCTTT
.,TRBJ2-2,16,TRBV7-3,TRBD2,CASSRTSGRAAGELFF,TGTGCCAGCAGCCGGACTAGCGGGAGGGCCGCCGGGGAGCTGTTTTTT
few,TRBJ1-2,15,TRBV5-1,TRBD1,CASSFGQRGPYGYTF,TGCGCCAGCAGCTTCGGACAGAGGGGGCCCTATGGCTACACCTTC
many,TRBJ2-7,13,TRBV12-3/TRBV12-4,.,CASSPMQGYEQYF,TGTGCCAGCAGTCCGATGCAGGGGTACGAGCAGTACTTC
few,TRBJ1-1,14,TRBV3-1,.,CASSQGQPNTEAFF,TGTGCCAGCAGCCAAGGGCAGCCGAACACTGAAGCTTTCTTT
few,TRBJ2-7,14,TRBV5-6,TRBD1,CASSSGQGIYEQYF,TGTGCCAGCAGCTCGGGACAGGGGATATACGAGCAGTACTTC
.,TRBJ1-5,16,TRBV28,.,CATNEPFGWSNQPQHF,TGTGCCACCAACGAACCTTTCGGGTGGAGCAATCAGCCCCAGCATTTT
few,TRBJ2-5,15,TRBV7-6,.,CASSLGGGLLETQYF,TGTGCCAGCAGCTTAGGGGGGGGGCTTTTGGAGACCCAGTACTTC
.,TRBJ1-4,15,TRBV19,.,CASSILRTEVGKLFF,TGTGCCAGTAGTATACTACGGACAGAGGTGGGAAAACTGTTTTTT